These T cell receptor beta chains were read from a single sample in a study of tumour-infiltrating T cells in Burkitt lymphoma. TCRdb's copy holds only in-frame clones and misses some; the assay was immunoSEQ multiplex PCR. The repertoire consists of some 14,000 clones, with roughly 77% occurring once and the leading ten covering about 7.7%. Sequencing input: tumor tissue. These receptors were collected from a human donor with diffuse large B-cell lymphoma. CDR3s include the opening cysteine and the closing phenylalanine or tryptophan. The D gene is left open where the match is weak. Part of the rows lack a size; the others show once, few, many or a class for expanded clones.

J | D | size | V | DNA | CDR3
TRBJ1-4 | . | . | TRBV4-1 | TGCGCCAGCAGCCAAGAGGAAGGCACTAATGAAAAACTGTTTTTT | CASSQEEGTNEKLFF
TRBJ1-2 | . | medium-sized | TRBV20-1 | TGCAGTGCTCGGACCCCGGGAGGCTACACCTTC | CSARTPGGYTF
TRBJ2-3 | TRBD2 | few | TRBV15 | TGTGCCACCAGCGTTGGACTAGCGGGACCCACAGATACGCAGTATTTT | CATSVGLAGPTDTQYF
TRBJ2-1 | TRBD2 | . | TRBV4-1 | TGCGCCAGCAGCCAAGATCTTCCAGCGGGAGGTATAAGGTACAATGAGCAGTTCTTC | CASSQDLPAGGIRYNEQFF
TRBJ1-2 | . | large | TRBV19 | TGTGCCAGTAGTATCGGCAAGGTTCTTGGCTACACCTTC | CASSIGKVLGYTF
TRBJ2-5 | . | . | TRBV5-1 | TGCGCCAGCAGCTTGGACAAGCCCGCCCAAGAGACCCAGTACTTC | CASSLDKPAQETQYF
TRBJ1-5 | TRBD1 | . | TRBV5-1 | TGCGCCAGCAGCTTCGGGACAGGGAGGAATCAGCCCCAGCATTTT | CASSFGTGRNQPQHF
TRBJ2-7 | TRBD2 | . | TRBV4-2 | TGTGCCAGCGGTAGCGGGAGAGGGCCCGAGCAGTACTTC | CASGSGRGPEQYF
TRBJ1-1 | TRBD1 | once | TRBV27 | TGTGCCAGCACCCTGACAGGGCTCATGAACACTGAAGCTTTCTTT | CASTLTGLMNTEAFF
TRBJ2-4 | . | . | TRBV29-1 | TGCAGCGTTGAGTTTCTAGCCAAAAACATTCAGTACTTC | CSVEFLAKNIQYF
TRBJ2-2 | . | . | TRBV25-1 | TGTGCCAGCAGTGGGGGTTCGGGCACCGAGGAGCTGTTTTTT | CASSGGSGTEELFF
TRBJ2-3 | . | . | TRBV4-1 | TGCGCCAGCAGCCAGACGCCTGAGTATAAGGATACGCAGTATTTT | CASSQTPEYKDTQYF
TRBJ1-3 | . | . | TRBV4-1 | TGCGCCAGCAGCCAAACTCATACGAGGGGAAACACCATATATTTT | CASSQTHTRGNTIYF
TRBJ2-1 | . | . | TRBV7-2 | TGTGCCAGCAGCAACCGACTAGATCTCATCCCGTTCTTC | CASSNRLDLIPFF
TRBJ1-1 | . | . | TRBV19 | TGTGCCAGTAGTCTTAACACTGAAGCTTTCTTT | CASSLNTEAFF
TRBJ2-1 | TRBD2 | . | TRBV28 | TGTGCCAGCAGTCCCCTAGGGACTAGCGGCTCCTACAATGAGCAGTTCTTC | CASSPLGTSGSYNEQFF
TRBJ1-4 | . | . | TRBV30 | TGTGCCTGGAGGGCAGAAGGGGAAAAACTGTTTTTT | CAWRAEGEKLFF
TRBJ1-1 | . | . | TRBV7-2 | TGTGCCAGCAGCTTAGTGAGTGATGTTGGCACTGAAGCTTTCTTT | CASSLVSDVGTEAFF
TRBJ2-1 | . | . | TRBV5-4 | TGTGCCAGCAGTACATGGGGGGGGCGCTGGAATGAGCAGTTCTTC | CASSTWGGRWNEQFF
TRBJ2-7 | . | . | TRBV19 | TGTGCCAGTAGTATGTGGCCCTACGAGCAGTACTTC | CASSMWPYEQYF
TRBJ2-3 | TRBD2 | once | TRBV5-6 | TGTGCCAGCAGCTTGCAGCGGGAGTACACAGATACGCAGTATTTT | CASSLQREYTDTQYF
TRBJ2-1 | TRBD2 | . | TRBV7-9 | TGTGCCAGCAGCTCGGGACTAGATAGTGAGCAGTTCTTC | CASSSGLDSEQFF
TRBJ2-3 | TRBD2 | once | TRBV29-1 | TGCAGCGTTGAAGATCGGCGGGAGGGCCACACAGATACGCAGTATTTT | CSVEDRREGHTDTQYF
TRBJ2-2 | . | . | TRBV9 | TGTGCCAGCAGCGTGCAGGGATCGAACACCGGGGAGCTGTTTTTT | CASSVQGSNTGELFF
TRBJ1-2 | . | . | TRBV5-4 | TGTGCCAGCAGCTTGGGGTCAGCTACGGCTGGCTACACCTTC | CASSLGSATAGYTF
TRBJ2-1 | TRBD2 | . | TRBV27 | TGTGCCAGCAGTCTATCCTTAGCGGGAGCGGGCAATGAGCAGTTCTTC | CASSLSLAGAGNEQFF
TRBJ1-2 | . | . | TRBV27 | TGTGCCAGCAGTTTATCTCGGGGGACGGACTATGGCTACACCTTC | CASSLSRGTDYGYTF
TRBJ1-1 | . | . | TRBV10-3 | TGTGCCATCAGCCCGACCCCTATGGACACTGAAGCTTTCTTT | CAISPTPMDTEAFF
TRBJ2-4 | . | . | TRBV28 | TGTGCCAGCAGCCAGCCCTCGGAGGCCCTCCTAGCCAAAAACATTCAGTACTTC | CASSQPSEALLAKNIQYF
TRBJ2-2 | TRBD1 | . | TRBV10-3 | TGTGCCATCAGTAAACCGGGACAGCCTACCGGGGAGCTGTTTTTT | CAISKPGQPTGELFF
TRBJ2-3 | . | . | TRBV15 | TGTGCCACCAGGGGACAAGATACGCAGTATTTT | CATRGQDTQYF
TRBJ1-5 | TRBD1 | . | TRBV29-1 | TGCAGCGTCTCAGGGGGCGGGGGCAATCAGCCCCAGCATTTT | CSVSGGGGNQPQHF
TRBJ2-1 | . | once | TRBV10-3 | TGTGCCATCGAAGCGGAAAAGAATGAGCAGTTCTTC | CAIEAEKNEQFF
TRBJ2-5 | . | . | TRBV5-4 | TGTGCCAGCAGCCCTTACCTGGAGACCCAGTACTTC | CASSPYLETQYF
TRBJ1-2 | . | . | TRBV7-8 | TGTGCCAGCAGTTCGGACAGCCTCTCGGGCTACACCTTC | CASSSDSLSGYTF
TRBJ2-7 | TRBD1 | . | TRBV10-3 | TGTGCCATCAGTAAGACAGGGGACGCCTACGAGCAGTACTTC | CAISKTGDAYEQYF
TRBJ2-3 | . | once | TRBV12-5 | TGTGCTAGTGTCCCTTGGGCGGGAGATACGCAGTATTTT | CASVPWAGDTQYF
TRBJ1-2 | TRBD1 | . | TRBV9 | TGTGCCAGCAGCGTAGCTAACAGGGGAAAAGAAGGCTACACCTTC | CASSVANRGKEGYTF
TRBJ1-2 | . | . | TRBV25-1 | TGTGCCAGCAGTAGACGTGGCTGGGAATTAGGAGGCTACACCTTC | CASSRRGWELGGYTF
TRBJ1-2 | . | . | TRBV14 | TGTGCCAGCAGCCAGTGGAGGGGGGTGGCCTATGGCTACACCTTC | CASSQWRGVAYGYTF
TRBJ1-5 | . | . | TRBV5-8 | TGTGCCAGCAGGGGGCAGGGGTTTGAGCCCCAGCATTTT | CASRGQGFEPQHF
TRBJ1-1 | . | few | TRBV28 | TGTGCCAGCAGTCTCCTGACAGTGAACACTGAAGCTTTCTTT | CASSLLTVNTEAFF
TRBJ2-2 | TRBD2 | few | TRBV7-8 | TGTGCCAGCAGCCCCCGACTAGCGGGAGCTGGGGAGCTGTTTTTT | CASSPRLAGAGELFF
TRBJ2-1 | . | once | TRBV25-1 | TGTGCCAGCAGTGATCGGCCGGTCCACAATGAGCAGTTCTTC | CASSDRPVHNEQFF
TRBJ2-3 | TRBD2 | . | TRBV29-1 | TGCAGCGTACCTGGGACTAGCGGGATTACAGATACGCAGTATTTT | CSVPGTSGITDTQYF
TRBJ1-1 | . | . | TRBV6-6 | TGTGCCAGCAGGATCGGGGAAGGGAACACTGAAGCTTTCTTT | CASRIGEGNTEAFF